This passage covers 8 T cell receptor beta chains from one sample sequenced in a study of T-cell reconstitution after alpha-beta-depleted transplantation in children (dated by TCRdb to 2016 to 2018). Libraries came from PCR. The sample was run on an Illumina HiSeq 2500. Molecular barcoding was employed in the preparation of TCR libraries, with unique molecular identifiers being used to normalize TCRbeta repertoire quantification. The public reads were reprocessed in TCRdb via fastp at Q25 and MiXCR, keeping in-frame beta chains. Rows matching on CDR3 protein sequence are summarized as one entry with the most common DNA and genes. Present in this sample are about 980,000 distinct CDR3 sequences, about 29% of which were seen just once. The top ten clones comprise roughly 28% of the sample. What this sample's treatment or condition label stands for: allogeneic hematopoietic cell transplantation with graft depleted of TCRalphabeta T cells and CD19 B cells.

The sequencing used PBMCs, mostly from graft donor cells, collected 360 days after TCRalphabeta/CD19-depleted stem cell transplant. The receptors stem from a boy in the first two years of life who had a stem cell transplant for SCID, so the T cells may come from the graft donor.

This clonotype was counted at least ten times. Relative to the germline gene, one junction end is altered; a read error may explain this. The chain is built from TRBV5-1 and TRBJ2-5; weak D call: TRBD1 (5 bases). The germline V gene encodes CDR1 SGHRS and CDR2 YFSETQ. The CDR3 covers 13 residues. The CDR3 region has the DNA TGTGCCAGCAGTTTAGGGGCTCGAGAGACCCAGTACTTC. Amino acid sequence: CASSLGARETQYF.

The chain couples TRBV11-2 to TRBJ1-2, with unresolved D. The CDR3 has 16 residues. V lost 0 bases to trimming and J lost 2 bases, with 13 bases between them. The germline gives CDR1 SGHAT, CDR2 FQNNGV. CDR3 in amino acids: CASSLDPRQENYGYTF. CDR3 nucleotides: TGTGCCAGCAGCTTAGATCCACGGCAGGAGAACTATGGCTACACCTTC.

The chain joins TRBV5-1 to TRBJ1-1; unclear D gene. Germline-derived CDR1 and CDR2 are SGHRS and YFSETQ. This CDR3 is built from 16 residues. With 0 bases removed from V and 0 bases from J, the gap between germline ends came to 12 bases. CDR3: CASSLGENTVNTEAFF. The CDR3 coding sequence is TGCGCCAGCAGCTTGGGGGAGAATACGGTGAACACTGAAGCTTTCTTT.

This chain uses TRBV18 with TRBJ2-3; no definite D call. V gave up 3 bases and J gave up 2 bases, with 12 bases separating them. CDR1 and CDR2 (germline): KGHSH, LQKENI. The CDR3 is 15 residues long. The CDR3 nucleotides are TGTGCCAGCTCACCTCCAAGCAGCCCCACAGATACGCAGTATTTT. It codes for CASSPPSSPTDTQYF.

The count of this clonotype is one. The V and J genes are TRBV4-1 and TRBJ2-5; 9 bases align to TRBD1. There are 18 residues in the CDR3. V was clipped by 0 bases and J by 5 bases; unmatched bases: 13. Looked up from germline, CDR1 is MGHRA and CDR2 is YSYEKL. The CDR3 nucleotides read TGCGCCAGCAGCCAAGAAGGGCCTGGGGACAGGGAAATGGAGACCCAGTACTTC. Residues: CASSQEGPGDREMETQYF.

This clonotype was detected only a few times. V usage is TRBV7-6 and J usage is TRBJ2-7; 9 bases are a match to TRBD1. Germline CDR1 and CDR2: SGHVS and FNYEAQ. V lost 6 bases and J lost 6; bases outside the gene matches: 12. CDR3 length: 15 amino acids. The CDR3 reads CASSRSGTGFLEQYF. The CDR3 DNA follows: TGTGCCAGCAGTCGATCCGGGACAGGGTTTCTCGAGCAGTACTTC.

This clonotype occurred a few times. This rearrangement joins TRBV11-2 to TRBJ2-7; either TRBD1 or TRBD2 may supply D (5 bases each). The CDR3 runs to 15 residues. Looked up from germline, CDR1 is SGHAT and CDR2 is FQNNGV. V was shortened by 3 bases and J by 3 bases, with 15 bases between the two germline ends. In DNA form, the CDR3 reads TGTGCCAGCAGCTTCAGTCCCCGGGACGGCTACGAGCAGTACTTC. The encoded protein is CASSFSPRDGYEQYF. Full variable domain (missing parts from reference TRBV11-2 and TRBJ2-7): EAGVAQSPRYKIIEKRQSVAFWCNPISGHATLYWYQQILGQGPKLLIQFQNNGVVDDSQLPKDRFSAERLKGVDSTLKIQPAKLEDSAVYLCASSFSPRDGYEQYFGPGTRLTVT.

The genes are TRBV12-3 or TRBV12-4 and TRBJ1-5, with a weak D call TRBD1 (6 bases). Trimming stripped 6 bases from V and 4 bases from J, with 19 bases between. This CDR3 is built from 16 residues. CDR3 sequence reads: CASSQGHRRENQPQHF. The CDR3, as DNA: TGTGCCAGCAGCCAGGGGCATAGGAGGGAAAATCAGCCCCAGCATTTT.